This TCR beta chain was identified in a study of cytotoxic CD8 clonotypes in ibrutinib-treated CLL. Study information: Around 10 relapsed/refractory, roughly 15 treatment-naive; under 18 IGHV unmutated. Regarding the study as a whole: Baseline clonality, higher than in age-matched healthy donors, tracked circulating CD8+ T-cell counts. Public clonotypes proved infrequent, and on treatment they shrank or remained steady.

This clone was picked up a small number of times. What it recognizes is unknown. The intended depth for sequencing was 1 in 200,000 to 1 in 1 million T cells. Measured with immunoSEQ multiplex PCR; TCRdb has only the in-frame clones, and not every one. This table holds some 130,000 clones, 75% to 90% found once. The specimen was PBMCs, collected after 24 months of ibrutinib treatment. The TCR sequence derives from a human donor with chronic lymphocytic leukemia.

CDR3 protein: CAWSVLGQAGYGYTF. Here the CDR3 DNA reads TGTGCCTGGAGTGTACTAGGTCAAGCGGGCTATGGCTACACCTTC. The chain joins TRBV30 to TRBJ1-2; D call uncertain. CDR1 and CDR2 (germline): GTSNPN, SVGIG (reference sequence). V was shortened by 0 bases and J by 4 bases, with 15 bases between the two germline ends. The CDR3 is 15 amino acids.